A selection of T cell receptor beta chains follows, all from one sample in a study of T cell changes during pregnancy in multiple sclerosis. Only in-frame clones appear in the TCRdb table, and some are missing; sequencing was by immunoSEQ multiplex PCR. The sample has tens of thousands of clones, 75% to 95% seen once. The source material was CD8+ T cells from peripheral blood mononuclear cells, sampled before pregnancy. The receptors derive from a female donor with multiple sclerosis, enrolled in a pregnancy study. The CDR3 runs from the conserved cysteine through the conserved F or W. A D gene is named only where the DNA matches it firmly. The listing skips clone size in some rows; elsewhere it reads once, few, many or a size class.

J,V,D,length,size,DNA,CDR3
TRBJ2-3,TRBV5-6,.,16,.,TGTGCCAGCAGCTTGCCTTCCAGCGCCAGCACAGATACGCAGTATTTT,CASSLPSSASTDTQYF
TRBJ2-6,TRBV5-6,TRBD1,19,.,TGTGCCAGCAGCTTGTACGGGACAGGGAGTCCAACTGGGGCCAACGTCCTGACTTTC,CASSLYGTGSPTGANVLTF
TRBJ2-5,TRBV7-9,TRBD2,16,.,TGTGCCAGCAGCTCCACCGGGGGGGGGTTTCAGGAGACCCAGTACTTC,CASSSTGGGFQETQYF
TRBJ2-7,TRBV6-5,.,16,.,TGTGCCAGCAGTTACTCGCCAGGGGAGATATCCTACGAGCAGTACTTC,CASSYSPGEISYEQYF
TRBJ1-4,TRBV13,TRBD1,14,.,TGTGCCAGCAGCCGGACAGGGCCCCATGAAAAACTGTTTTTT,CASSRTGPHEKLFF
TRBJ2-1,TRBV5-1,.,14,.,TGCGCCAGCAGCTTCCGACATACTAGCAATGAGCAGTTCTTC,CASSFRHTSNEQFF
TRBJ2-5,TRBV2,.,14,.,TGTGCCAGCAGTCCGGACAGATTACAAGAGACCCAGTACTTC,CASSPDRLQETQYF
TRBJ2-5,TRBV7-8,TRBD2,15,once,TGTGCCAGCAGCTTATACGCTAGCGGGGGAGAGACCCAGTACTTC,CASSLYASGGETQYF
TRBJ1-2,TRBV4-1,TRBD1,14,few,TGCGCCAGCAGCTCCCAGGGGGCAGAGTATGGCTACACCTTC,CASSSQGAEYGYTF
TRBJ1-1,TRBV27,.,13,.,TGTGCCAGCAGCACCTATAGGGGCGGTGAAGCTTTCTTT,CASSTYRGGEAFF
TRBJ1-3,TRBV13,.,17,once,TGTGCCAGCAGGTTAAGGGGGTGGGGAGCCCCGGAGAACACCATATATTTT,CASRLRGWGAPENTIYF
TRBJ2-2,TRBV29-1,TRBD1,13,.,TGCAGCGTTGGGGACAGCAACACCGGGGAGCTGTTTTTT,CSVGDSNTGELFF
TRBJ1-2,TRBV9,.,16,.,TGTGCCAGCAGCGTACGTCCGGCGAGGGGGAAATATGGCTACACCTTC,CASSVRPARGKYGYTF
TRBJ2-7,TRBV7-3,TRBD2,16,.,TGTGCCAGCAGCTTAAATGCGGGGGAGGTAGCCTACGAGCAGTACTTC,CASSLNAGEVAYEQYF
TRBJ1-1,TRBV7-8,.,12,.,TGTGCCAGCAGCTCCATGAACACTGAAGCTTTCTTT,CASSSMNTEAFF
TRBJ1-3,TRBV18,TRBD1,16,.,TGTGCCAGCTCACCTCCGGGACAGGGGTTTGGAGACACCATATATTTT,CASSPPGQGFGDTIYF
TRBJ1-5,TRBV30,.,13,.,TGTGCCTGGACCAAAGACACCAATCAGCCCCAGCATTTT,CAWTKDTNQPQHF
TRBJ1-4,TRBV2,TRBD1,15,.,TGTGCCAGCAGTGAGACAGGGGTAACTAATGAAAAACTGTTTTTT,CASSETGVTNEKLFF